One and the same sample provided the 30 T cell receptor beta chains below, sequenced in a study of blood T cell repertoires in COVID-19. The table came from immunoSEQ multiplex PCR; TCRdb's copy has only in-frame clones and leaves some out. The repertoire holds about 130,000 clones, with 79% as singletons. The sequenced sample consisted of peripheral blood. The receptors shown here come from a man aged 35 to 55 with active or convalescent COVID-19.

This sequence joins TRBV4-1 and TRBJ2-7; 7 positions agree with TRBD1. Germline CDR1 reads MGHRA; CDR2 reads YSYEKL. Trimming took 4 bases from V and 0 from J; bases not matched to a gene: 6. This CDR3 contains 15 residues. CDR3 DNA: TGCGCCAGCAGCCTATCCGCAGGGGGCTCCTACGAGCAGTACTTC. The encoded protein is CASSLSAGGSYEQYF.

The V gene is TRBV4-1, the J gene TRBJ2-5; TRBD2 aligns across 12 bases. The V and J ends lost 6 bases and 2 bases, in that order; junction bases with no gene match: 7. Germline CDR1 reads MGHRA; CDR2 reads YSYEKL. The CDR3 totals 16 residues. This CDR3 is CASRRLAGVGQETQYF. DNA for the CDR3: TGCGCCAGCAGGCGACTAGCGGGAGTAGGTCAAGAGACCCAGTACTTC.

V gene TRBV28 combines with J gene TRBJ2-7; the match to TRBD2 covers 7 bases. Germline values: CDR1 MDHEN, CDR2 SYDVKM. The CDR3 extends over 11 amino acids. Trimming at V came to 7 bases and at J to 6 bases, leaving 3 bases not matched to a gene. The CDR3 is CASTGGSEQYF. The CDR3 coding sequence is TGTGCCAGCACCGGGGGGAGCGAGCAGTACTTC.

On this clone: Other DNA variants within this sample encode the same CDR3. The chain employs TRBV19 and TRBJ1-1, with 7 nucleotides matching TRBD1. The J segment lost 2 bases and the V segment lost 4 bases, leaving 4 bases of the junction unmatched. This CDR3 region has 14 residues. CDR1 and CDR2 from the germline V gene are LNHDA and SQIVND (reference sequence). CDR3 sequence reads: CASSNRQGNTEAFF. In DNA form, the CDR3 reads TGTGCCAGTAGTAATCGACAGGGAAACACTGAAGCTTTCTTT.

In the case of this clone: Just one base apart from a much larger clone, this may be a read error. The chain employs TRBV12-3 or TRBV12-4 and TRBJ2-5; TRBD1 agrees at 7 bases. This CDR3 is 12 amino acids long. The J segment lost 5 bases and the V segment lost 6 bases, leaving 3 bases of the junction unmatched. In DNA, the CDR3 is TGTGCCAGCAGCCCCAGGGGGGAGACCCAGTACTTC. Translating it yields CASSPRGETQYF.

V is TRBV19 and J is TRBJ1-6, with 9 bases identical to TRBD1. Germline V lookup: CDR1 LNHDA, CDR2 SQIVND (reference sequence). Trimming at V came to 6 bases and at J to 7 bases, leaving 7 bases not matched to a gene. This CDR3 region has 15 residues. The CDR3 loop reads CASSTPGQGNSPLHF. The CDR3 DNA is TGTGCCAGTAGCACCCCGGGACAGGGAAATTCACCCCTCCACTTT.

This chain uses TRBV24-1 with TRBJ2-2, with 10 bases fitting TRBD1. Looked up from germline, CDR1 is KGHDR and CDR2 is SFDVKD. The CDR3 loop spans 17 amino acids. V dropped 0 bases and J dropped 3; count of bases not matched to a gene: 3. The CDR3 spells CATSDLKGTGDTGELFF. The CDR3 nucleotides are TGTGCCACCAGTGATTTGAAAGGGACAGGGGACACCGGGGAGCTGTTTTTT.

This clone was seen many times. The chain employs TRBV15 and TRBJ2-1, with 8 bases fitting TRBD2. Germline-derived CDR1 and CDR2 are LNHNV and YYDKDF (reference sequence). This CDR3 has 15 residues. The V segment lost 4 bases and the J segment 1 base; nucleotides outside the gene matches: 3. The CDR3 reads CATSIQRGSYNEQFF. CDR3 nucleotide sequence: TGTGCCACCAGCATCCAGCGGGGGTCCTACAATGAGCAGTTCTTC.

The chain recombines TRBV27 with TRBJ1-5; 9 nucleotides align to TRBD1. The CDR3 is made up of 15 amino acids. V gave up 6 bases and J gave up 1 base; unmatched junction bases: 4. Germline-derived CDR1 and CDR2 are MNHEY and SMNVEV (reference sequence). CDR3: CASRAGTGSNQPQHF. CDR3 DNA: TGTGCCAGCAGAGCCGGGACAGGGAGCAATCAGCCCCAGCATTTT.

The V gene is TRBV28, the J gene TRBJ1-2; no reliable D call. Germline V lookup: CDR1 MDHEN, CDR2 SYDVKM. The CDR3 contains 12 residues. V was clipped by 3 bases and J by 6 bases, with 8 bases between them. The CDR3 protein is CASSFSPNGYTF. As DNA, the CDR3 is TGTGCCAGCAGTTTTTCCCCCAATGGCTACACCTTC.

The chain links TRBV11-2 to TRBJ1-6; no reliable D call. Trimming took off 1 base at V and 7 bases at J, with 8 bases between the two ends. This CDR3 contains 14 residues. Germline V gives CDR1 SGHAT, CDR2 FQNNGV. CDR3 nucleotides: TGTGCCAGCAGCTTAGCGACGGGAAATTCACCCCTCCACTTT. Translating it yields CASSLATGNSPLHF. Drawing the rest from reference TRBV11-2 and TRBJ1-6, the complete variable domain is EAGVAQSPRYKIIEKRQSVAFWCNPISGHATLYWYQQILGQGPKLLIQFQNNGVVDDSQLPKDRFSAERLKGVDSTLKIQPAKLEDSAVYLCASSLATGNSPLHFGNGTRLTVT.

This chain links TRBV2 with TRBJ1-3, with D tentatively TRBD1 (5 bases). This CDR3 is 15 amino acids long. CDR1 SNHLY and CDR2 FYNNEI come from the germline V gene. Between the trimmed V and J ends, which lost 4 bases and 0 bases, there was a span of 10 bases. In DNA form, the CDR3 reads TGTGCCAGCAGTGTGGACATGAGCTCTGGAAACACCATATATTTT. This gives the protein CASSVDMSSGNTIYF. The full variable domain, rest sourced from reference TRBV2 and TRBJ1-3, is EPEVTQTPSHQVTQMGQEVILRCVPISNHLYFYWYRQILGQKVEFLVSFYNNEISEKSEIFDDQFSVERPDGSNFTLKIRSTKLEDSAMYFCASSVDMSSGNTIYFGEGSWLTVV.

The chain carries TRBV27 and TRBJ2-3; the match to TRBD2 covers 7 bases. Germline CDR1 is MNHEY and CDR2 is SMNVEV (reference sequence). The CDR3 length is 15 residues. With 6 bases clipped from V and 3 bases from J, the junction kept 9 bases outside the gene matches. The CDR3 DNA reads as TGTGCCAGCAGAGTACCGGGGGGAGGAACAGATACGCAGTATTTT. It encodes CASRVPGGGTDTQYF.

The CDR3 spells CASSLDSFVAEQYF. CDR3 bases: TGTGCCAGCAGCCTGGACAGCTTTGTGGCCGAGCAGTACTTC. This sequence joins TRBV11-2 and TRBJ2-7, with D perhaps TRBD1 (6 bases). In germline, CDR1 is SGHAT, CDR2 FQNNGV. This CDR3 contains 14 residues. V lost 5 bases and J 6 bases, leaving 17 bases between the germline ends.

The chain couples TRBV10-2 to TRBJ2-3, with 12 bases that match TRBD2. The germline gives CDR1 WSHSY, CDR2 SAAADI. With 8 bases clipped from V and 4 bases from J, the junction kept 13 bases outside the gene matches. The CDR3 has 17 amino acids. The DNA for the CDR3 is TGCGCCAGCCAAGCGGCACGGCTAGCGGGAGGGGCAGATACGCAGTATTTT. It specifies CASQAARLAGGADTQYF.

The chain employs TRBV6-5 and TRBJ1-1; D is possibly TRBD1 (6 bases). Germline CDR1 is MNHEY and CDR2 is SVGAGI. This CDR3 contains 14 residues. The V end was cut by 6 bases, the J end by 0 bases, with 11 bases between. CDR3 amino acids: CASSFQGLNTEAFF. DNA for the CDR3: TGTGCCAGCAGCTTCCAGGGGCTGAACACTGAAGCTTTCTTT.

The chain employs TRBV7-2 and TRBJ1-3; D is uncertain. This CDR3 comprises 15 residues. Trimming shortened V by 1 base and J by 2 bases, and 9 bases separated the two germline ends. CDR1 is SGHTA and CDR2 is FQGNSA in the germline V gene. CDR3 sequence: CASSLGSGPGNTIYF. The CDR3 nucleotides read TGTGCCAGCAGCTTAGGTTCAGGCCCTGGAAACACCATATATTTT.

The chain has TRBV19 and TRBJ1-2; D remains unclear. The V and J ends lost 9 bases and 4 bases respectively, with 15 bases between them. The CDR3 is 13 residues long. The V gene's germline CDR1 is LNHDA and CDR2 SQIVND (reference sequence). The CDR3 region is CASHLRGSYGYTF. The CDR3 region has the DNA TGTGCCAGCCACCTACGGGGTAGCTATGGCTACACCTTC.

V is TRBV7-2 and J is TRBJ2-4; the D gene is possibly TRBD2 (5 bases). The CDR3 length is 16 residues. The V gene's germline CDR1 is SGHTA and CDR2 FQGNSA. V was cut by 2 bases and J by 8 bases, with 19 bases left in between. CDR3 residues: CASSLSPSPGVDIQYF. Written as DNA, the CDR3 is TGTGCCAGCAGCTTATCTCCTAGCCCTGGAGTAGACATTCAGTACTTC.

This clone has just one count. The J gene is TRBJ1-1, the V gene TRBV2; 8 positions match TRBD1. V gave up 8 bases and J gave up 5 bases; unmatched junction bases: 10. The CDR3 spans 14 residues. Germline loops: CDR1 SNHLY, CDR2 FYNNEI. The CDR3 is CASVPAGGSTEAFF. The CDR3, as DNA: TGTGCCAGCGTCCCGGCAGGGGGCTCTACTGAAGCTTTCTTT.

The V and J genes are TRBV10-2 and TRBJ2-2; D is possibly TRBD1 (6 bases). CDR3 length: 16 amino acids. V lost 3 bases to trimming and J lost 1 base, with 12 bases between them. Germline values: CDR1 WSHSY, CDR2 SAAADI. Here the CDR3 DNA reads TGCGCCAGCAGTGACCCCGCCAGGGGGAACACCGGGGAGCTGTTTTTT. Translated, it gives CASSDPARGNTGELFF.

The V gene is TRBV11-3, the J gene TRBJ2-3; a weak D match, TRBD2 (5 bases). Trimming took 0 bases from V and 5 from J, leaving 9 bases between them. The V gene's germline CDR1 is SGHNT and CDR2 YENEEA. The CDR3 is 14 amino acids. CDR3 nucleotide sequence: TGTGCCAGCAGCTTAGATCGGGGTAGAGATACGCAGTATTTT. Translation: CASSLDRGRDTQYF.

CDR3 in DNA: TGTGCCAGCAGCTTGTTAGGCACAGATACGCAGTATTTT. Protein sequence: CASSLLGTDTQYF. J is TRBJ2-3 and V is TRBV5-6; unclear D gene. This CDR3 comprises 13 residues. Germline-derived CDR1 and CDR2 are SGHDT and YYEEEE. The V end lost 1 base, the J end lost 1 base, and 4 bases lay between the germline ends.

The CDR3 is CASRRLAGGPQTQYF. CDR3 nucleotide sequence: TGTGCCAGCAGGCGGTTGGCGGGAGGGCCTCAGACGCAGTATTTT. This rearrangement joins TRBV27 to TRBJ2-3; 9 nucleotides line up with TRBD2. This CDR3 region has 15 residues. Germline V gene data show CDR1 as MNHEY and CDR2 as SMNVEV (reference sequence). After removal of 6 bases from V and 9 bases from J, the junction contained 13 bases not matched to a gene.

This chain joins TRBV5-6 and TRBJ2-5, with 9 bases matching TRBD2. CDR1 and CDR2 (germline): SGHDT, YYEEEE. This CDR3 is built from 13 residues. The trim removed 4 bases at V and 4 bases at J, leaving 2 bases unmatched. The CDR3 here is CASSVSGRETQYF. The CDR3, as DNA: TGTGCCAGCAGCGTTAGCGGGAGAGAGACCCAGTACTTC.

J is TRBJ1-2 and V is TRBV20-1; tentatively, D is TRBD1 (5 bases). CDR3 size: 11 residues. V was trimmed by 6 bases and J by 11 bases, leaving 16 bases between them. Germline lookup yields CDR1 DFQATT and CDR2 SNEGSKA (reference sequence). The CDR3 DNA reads TGCAGTGCCGAACTGGGGGGGAGATACACCTTC. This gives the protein CSAELGGRYTF.

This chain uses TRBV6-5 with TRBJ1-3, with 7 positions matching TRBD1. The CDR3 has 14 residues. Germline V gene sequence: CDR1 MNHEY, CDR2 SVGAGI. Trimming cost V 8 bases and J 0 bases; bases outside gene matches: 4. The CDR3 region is CASGDRASGNTIYF. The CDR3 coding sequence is TGTGCCAGCGGGGACAGAGCCTCTGGAAACACCATATATTTT.

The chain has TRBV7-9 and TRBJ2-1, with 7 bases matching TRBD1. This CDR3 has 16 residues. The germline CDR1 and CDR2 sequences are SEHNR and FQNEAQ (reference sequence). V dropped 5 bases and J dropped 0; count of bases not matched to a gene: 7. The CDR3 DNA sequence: TGTGCCAGCAGCCGGACGGACAGGAGCTCCTACAATGAGCAGTTCTTC. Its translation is CASSRTDRSSYNEQFF.

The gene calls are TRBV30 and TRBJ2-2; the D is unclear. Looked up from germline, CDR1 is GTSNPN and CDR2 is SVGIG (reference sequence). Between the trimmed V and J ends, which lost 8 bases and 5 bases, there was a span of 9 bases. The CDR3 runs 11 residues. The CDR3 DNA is TGTGCCGCGCCTTTAACCGGGGAGCTGTTTTTT. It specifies CAAPLTGELFF.

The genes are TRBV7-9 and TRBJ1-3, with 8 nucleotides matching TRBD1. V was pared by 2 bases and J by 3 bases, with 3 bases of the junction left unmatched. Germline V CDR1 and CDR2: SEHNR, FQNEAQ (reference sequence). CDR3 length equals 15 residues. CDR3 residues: CASSLSTGVGNTIYF. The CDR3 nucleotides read TGTGCCAGCAGCTTATCGACAGGGGTTGGAAACACCATATATTTT.